This entry is about one TCR beta chain. Its antigen is unidentified. The sample originates from a study of T cell responses to AZD1222 COVID-19 vaccine. Whole-study results and caveats: An increase in Spike-specific TCR breadth and depth was observed after two AZD1222 doses. Spike regions recognized by vaccine-associated CD4 TCRs spanned the protein, led by 160-218 and 743-854.

Germline lookup yields CDR1 MGHDK and CDR2 SYGVNS. The CDR3 has 15 residues. V gave up 6 bases and J gave up 7 bases, with 16 bases separating them. TCRdb's table, derived via immunoSEQ multiplex PCR, lists solely in-frame clones and lacks some. Counted here are under 140,000 clones, approximately 94% occurring once; the ten biggest clones make up about 3.1%. This sample comprised peripheral blood, obtained 28 days after the second AZD1222 dose. The rearrangement links TRBV25-1 to TRBJ1-6, with D perhaps matching TRBD1 (5 bases). The receptor was derived from an adult who received the AZD1222 COVID-19 vaccine. CDR3 sequence (DNA): TGTGCCAGCAGCCGGCGAGGGGACGTGAATTCACCCCTCCACTTT. Its protein is CASSRRGDVNSPLHF.